This is a list of T cell receptor beta chains from one sample in a study of shared clonotypes between healthy human individuals. Produced via immunoSEQ multiplex PCR; TCRdb's table is partial and in-frame only. Here the sample spans approximately 640,000 clones, 60% to 80% being singletons. What was sequenced was memory CD4+ T cells sorted from blood. All receptors derive from a woman aged 25-40 years in good health. Each CDR3 is given with its conserved first and last residue.

v_call | cdr3_aa
TRBV29-1 | CSVAGTSGQETQYF
TRBV6-6 | CASSLAGRDDYEQYF
TRBV19 | CASSDRQGRGEKLFF
TRBV28 | CASSIRSGRAYNEQFF
TRBV5-6 | CASSFGGAGTEAFF
TRBV10-2 | CARLGDWVYEQYF
TRBV5-1 | CASSLGLAGAMQYF
TRBV18 | CASSPRYGTYEQYF
TRBV7-9 | CASSLRAGGPLVYEQYF
TRBV20-1 | CSASASYEQYF
TRBV29-1 | CSVGPDTQYF
TRBV4-1 | CASSQDRGENIQYF
TRBV14 | CASSHLDSNEQFF
TRBV5-5 | CASSLAGGIGANVLTF
TRBV15 | CATSSLVGSYNEQFF
TRBV5-1 | CASRNPGAIYNEQFF
TRBV7-2 | CASSQDTGRGTDTQYF
TRBV2 | CASSEVTGGGTDTQYF
TRBV29-1 | CSVISPPAGQGKLFF
TRBV27 | CASRTSGRRQYF
TRBV5-5 | CASSLAWGSSYEQYF
TRBV6-1 | CASSEQGYEQYF
TRBV7-9 | CASSSVTGGYAKNIQYF